This paragraph covers one T cell receptor beta chain sequence. The target antigen is unknown. Preparation of the TCRbeta library was carried out with unique molecular identifiers. TCRdb used MiXCR to reprocess the PCR reads, holding one entry per CDR3 protein. The table lists more than 400,000 distinct CDR3 sequences, 43% of them singletons. The CDR3 sequence is 16 residues long. V dropped 5 bases and J dropped 3; count of bases not matched to a gene: 7. Per the germline V gene, CDR1 is MNHEY and CDR2 is SMNVEV (reference sequence). This entry comes from a study of T-cell reconstitution after alpha-beta-depleted transplantation in children. General observations from the study: At the one-year point after transplant, T-cell counts and TCRbeta diversity were found to come mostly from T cells that had been newly produced.

The TCR was taken from a girl aged 2 to 10 with aplastic anemia, due to receive a stem cell transplant. The sequences come from PBMCs, collected before TCRalphabeta/CD19-depleted stem cell transplant. J is TRBJ2-3 and V is TRBV27; TRBD2 matches at 11 bases. CDR3 sequence: CASSLRSGRATDTQYF. Written as DNA, the CDR3 is TGTGCCAGCAGTCTTCGTAGCGGGAGGGCTACAGATACGCAGTATTTT.